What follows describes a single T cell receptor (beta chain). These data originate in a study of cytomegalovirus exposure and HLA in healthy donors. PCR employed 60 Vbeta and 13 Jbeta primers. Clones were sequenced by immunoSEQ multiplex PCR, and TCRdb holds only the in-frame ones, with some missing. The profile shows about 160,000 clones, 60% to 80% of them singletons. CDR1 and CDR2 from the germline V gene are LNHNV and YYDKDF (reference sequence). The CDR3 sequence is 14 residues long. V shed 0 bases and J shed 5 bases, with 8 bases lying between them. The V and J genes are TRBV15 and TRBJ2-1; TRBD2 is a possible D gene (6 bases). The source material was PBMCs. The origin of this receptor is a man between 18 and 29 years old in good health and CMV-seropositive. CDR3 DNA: TGTGCCACCAGCAGAGAGGGGGGTCACAATGAGCAGTTCTTC. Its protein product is CATSREGGHNEQFF.